These 18 T cell receptor beta chains came from one sample sequenced in a study of T cells in Graves' hyperthyroidism and ophthalmopathy. Authors of the study amplified TCR beta CDR3 regions from RNA transcripts. Researchers ran a first-round RT-PCR on the TCR CDR3 using the HTBI primer set. Each CDR3 protein is one row after TCRdb ran MiXCR on the multiplex PCR reads. The sample has more than 350,000 distinct CDR3 sequences, 15% seen once; the top ten hold around a third. The sample comprised blood. Receptor source: a woman under 40 with Graves' hyperthyroidism.

In its sample, this clonotype was seen many times. CDR3 residues: CASSFYGENYEQYF. As DNA, the CDR3 is TGCGCCAGCAGCTTTTACGGGGAAAACTACGAGCAGTACTTC. The chain links TRBV5-1 to TRBJ2-7; tentatively, D is TRBD2 (5 bases). Germline V gives CDR1 SGHRS, CDR2 YFSETQ. V gave up 2 bases and J gave up 3 bases, with 12 bases separating them. The CDR3 contains 14 residues.

This clonotype turned up a few times. The gene calls are TRBV30 and TRBJ2-7, with 11 bases identical to TRBD1. CDR1 is GTSNPN, CDR2 SVGIG, per germline (reference sequence). V was pared by 2 bases and J by 7 bases, with 7 bases of the junction left unmatched. The CDR3 runs to 14 residues. The CDR3 coding sequence is TGTGCCTGGAGTTTCGAATGGGACAGGGGGGAGCAGTACTTC. As protein: CAWSFEWDRGEQYF.

The gene calls are TRBV27 and TRBJ2-1, with 8 nucleotides matching TRBD2. The germline V gene encodes CDR1 MNHEY and CDR2 SMNVEV (reference sequence). The CDR3 totals 12 residues. The trim removed 0 bases at V and 12 bases at J, leaving 1 base unmatched. The CDR3 loop reads CASSLSGTRQFF. The DNA of the CDR3 is TGTGCCAGCAGTTTATCGGGGACTAGGCAGTTCTTC.

The rearrangement links TRBV7-9 to TRBJ2-3, with a tentative D call TRBD1 (6 bases). This CDR3 is built from 15 residues. Germline V lookup: CDR1 SEHNR, CDR2 FQNEAQ (reference sequence). V lost 7 bases, J lost 3 bases, and 17 bases lay in between. The CDR3 DNA reads as TGTGCCAGCACCTCCCAGGGGCAGGGTACAGATACGCAGTATTTT. Protein: CASTSQGQGTDTQYF.

At least ten counts were recorded for this clonotype. The V and J genes are TRBV28 and TRBJ2-1; D possibly corresponds to TRBD1 (6 bases). CDR3 length: 14 residues. The germline V and J ends were trimmed by 5 bases and 9 bases, with 17 bases remaining between them. Germline CDR1 reads MDHEN; CDR2 reads SYDVKM. The DNA of the CDR3 is TGTGCCAGCAGTCCCACCCCAGGGGTTACTGAGCAGTTCTTC. This gives the protein CASSPTPGVTEQFF.

The table lists this clonotype with many counts. This chain uses TRBV7-9 with TRBJ2-7; D not resolved. V lost 5 bases and J lost 6, with 14 bases in between. Per germline, CDR1 SEHNR and CDR2 FQNEAQ (reference sequence). The CDR3 is 13 residues long. The CDR3: CASSRVVGFEQYF. The CDR3 coding sequence is TGTGCCAGCAGCCGCGTAGTGGGTTTCGAGCAGTACTTC.

The CDR3 protein is CASSTHGGTNEQFF. The CDR3 nucleotides read TGTGCCAGTAGTACCCACGGCGGGACAAATGAGCAGTTCTTC. The gene calls are TRBV19 and TRBJ2-1, with D perhaps given as TRBD1 or TRBD2 (6 bases each). CDR1 and CDR2 (germline): LNHDA, SQIVND (reference sequence). With 4 bases removed from V and 7 bases from J, the gap between germline ends came to 14 bases. There are 14 residues in the CDR3.

In this sample, this clonotype turned up many times. The chain employs TRBV27 and TRBJ2-1, with TRBD1 as a possible D gene (6 bases). This CDR3 spans 13 amino acids. The germline V and J ends were trimmed by 4 bases and 7 bases, with 11 bases remaining between them. In germline, CDR1 is MNHEY, CDR2 SMNVEV (reference sequence). CDR3 protein: CASSSQQGNEQFF. The DNA of the CDR3 is TGTGCCAGCAGTTCCCAACAGGGTAATGAGCAGTTCTTC.

This clonotype was seen repeatedly, ten times or more. This chain uses TRBV20-1 with TRBJ2-7; TRBD2 matches 11 bases. Germline-derived CDR1 and CDR2 are DFQATT and SNEGSKA (reference sequence). This CDR3 contains 14 residues. As DNA, the CDR3 is TGCAGCTATAGCGGGAGGGGGATAAACTACGAGCAGTACTTC. Its translation is CSYSGRGINYEQYF.

This clonotype came up many times. The chain has TRBV7-8 and TRBJ2-2; no clear D gene. The CDR3 contains 13 residues. Trimming removed 2 bases at V and 6 bases at J, with 7 bases between. Germline CDR1 and CDR2: SGHVS and FQNEAQ. The CDR3 reads CASSLMVSGELFF. CDR3 DNA: TGTGCCAGCAGCTTAATGGTGTCCGGGGAGCTGTTTTTT.

This chain joins TRBV29-1 and TRBJ2-4; possible D gene TRBD2, 6 bases. Trimming took 5 bases from V and 4 from J, leaving 9 bases between them. Germline CDR1 reads SQVTM; CDR2 reads ANQGSEA. The CDR3 extends over 12 amino acids. CDR3 in DNA: TGCAGCGTTTATGCGGGAAAAAACATTCAGTACTTC. This codes for CSVYAGKNIQYF.

This chain uses TRBV27 with TRBJ2-7; D unclear. Between the trimmed V and J ends, which lost 2 bases and 0 bases, there was a span of 8 bases. Germline V gene data show CDR1 as MNHEY and CDR2 as SMNVEV (reference sequence). This CDR3 spans 14 amino acids. CDR3 coding DNA: TGTGCCAGCAGTTTAAGACTCACCTCCTACGAGCAGTACTTC. Its protein product is CASSLRLTSYEQYF.

The genes are TRBV6-1 and TRBJ1-5; D unclear. V was pared by 4 bases and J by 5 bases, with 15 bases between. The CDR3 contains 15 residues. CDR1 MNHNS and CDR2 SASEGT come from the germline V gene. In DNA form, the CDR3 reads TGTGCCAGCAGTGGCGGTGGGGTGGCGTATCAGCCCCAGCATTTT. It is translated as CASSGGGVAYQPQHF.

In its sample, this clonotype was seen many times. V usage is TRBV3-1 and J usage is TRBJ2-7, with unresolved D. Germline CDR1 is LGHDT and CDR2 is YNNKEL (reference sequence). The CDR3 spans 14 residues. V gave up 4 bases and J gave up 1 base, with 11 bases separating them. CDR3 loop: CASSPSVGSYEQYF. The DNA of the CDR3 is TGTGCCAGCAGCCCCTCCGTAGGATCCTACGAGCAGTACTTC.

Ten or more counts support this clonotype. This chain connects TRBV10-1 to TRBJ2-3; no clear D gene. This CDR3 region has 13 residues. V was clipped by 0 bases and J by 7 bases, with 8 bases between them. From germline, CDR1 is WNHNN and CDR2 SYGVQD (reference sequence). The DNA of the CDR3 is TGCGCCAGCAGTGAGTCTGGCGTTCATACGCAGTATTTT. It specifies CASSESGVHTQYF.

Points on this clonotype: A much larger clone differs by one base, so this may be a read error. The V gene is TRBV2, the J gene TRBJ2-5; D ambiguous. CDR1 SNHLY and CDR2 FYNNEI come from the germline V gene. The CDR3 is 11 amino acids. CDR3 loop: CAGSRIETQYF. The CDR3 bases are TGTGCCGGCAGCCGCATCGAGACCCAGTACTTC. The full variable domain, completed using reference TRBV2 and TRBJ2-5, is EPEVTQTPSHQVTQMGQEVILRCVPISNHLYFYWYRQILGQKVEFLVSFYNNEISEKSEIFDDQFSVERPDGSNFTLKIRSTKLEDSAMYFCAGSRIETQYFGPGTRLLVL.

This clonotype has ten or more counts. The chain links TRBV20-1 to TRBJ1-2, with D possibly being TRBD1 (6 bases). The ends were cut back, 6 bases at V and 10 bases at J, with 15 bases in the middle. Germline CDR1 is DFQATT and CDR2 is SNEGSKA (reference sequence). This CDR3 contains 11 residues. This chain's CDR3 is CSAIDRIDYTF. In nucleotides, the CDR3 is TGCAGTGCAATCGACAGGATCGACTACACCTTC.

This clonotype was observed many times. This chain connects TRBV3-1 to TRBJ2-7; the D gene is possibly TRBD1 (6 bases). The CDR3 loop spans 13 amino acids. CDR1 is LGHDT and CDR2 is YNNKEL in the germline V gene (reference sequence). Trimming stripped 2 bases from V and 3 bases from J, with 8 bases between. The CDR3 nucleotides read TGTGCCAGCAGCCAACACAGGGACTACGAGCAGTACTTC. Amino acid sequence: CASSQHRDYEQYF.